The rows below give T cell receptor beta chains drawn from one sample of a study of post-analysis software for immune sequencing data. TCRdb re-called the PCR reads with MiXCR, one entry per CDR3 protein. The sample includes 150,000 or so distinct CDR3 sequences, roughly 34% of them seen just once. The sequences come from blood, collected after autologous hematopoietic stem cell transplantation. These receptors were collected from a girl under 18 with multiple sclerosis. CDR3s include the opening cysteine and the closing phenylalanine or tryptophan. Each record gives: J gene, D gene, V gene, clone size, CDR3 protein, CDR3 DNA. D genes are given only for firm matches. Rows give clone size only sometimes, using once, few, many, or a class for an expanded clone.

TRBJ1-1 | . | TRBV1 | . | CTSSPAYRGNTEAFF | TGCACCAGCAGCCCGGCTTACAGGGGGAACACTGAAGCTTTCTTT
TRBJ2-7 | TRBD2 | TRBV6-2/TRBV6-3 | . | CAGSPHGWAYTSGYYEQYF | TGTGCCGGCAGTCCCCACGGCTGGGCTTATACTAGCGGGTACTACGAGCAGTACTTC
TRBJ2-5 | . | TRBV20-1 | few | CSARDWGEQTQYF | TGCAGTGCTAGAGATTGGGGGGAGCAGACCCAGTACTTC
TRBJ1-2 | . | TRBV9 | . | CASSVGTVPHGCTF | TGTGCCAGCAGCGTAGGCACAGTCCCCCATGGCTGCACCTTC
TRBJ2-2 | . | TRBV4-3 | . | CASSPVGRELFF | TGCGCCAGCAGCCCCGTTGGTAGGGAGCTGTTTTTT
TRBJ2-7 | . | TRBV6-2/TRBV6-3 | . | CVSSYPEYEQYF | TGTGTCAGCAGTTACCCGGAGTACGAGCAGTACTTC
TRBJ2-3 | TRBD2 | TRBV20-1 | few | CSARDRLAGAVDTQYF | TGCAGTGCTAGGGACAGACTAGCGGGAGCAGTGGATACGCAGTATTTT
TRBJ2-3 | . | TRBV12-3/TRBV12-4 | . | CASSLFTDTQYF | TGTGCCAGCAGTCTTTTCACAGATACGCAGTATTTT
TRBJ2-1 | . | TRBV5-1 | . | CASSVPDPNEQFF | TGCGCCAGCAGCGTCCCTGACCCCAATGAGCAGTTCTTC
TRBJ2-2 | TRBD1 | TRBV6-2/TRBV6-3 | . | CAACRGTTGELFF | TGTGCCGCGTGCAGGGGGACGACCGGGGAGCTGTTTTTT
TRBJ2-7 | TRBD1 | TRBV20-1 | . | CSGQTGQGAHEQYF | TGCAGTGGCCAAACGGGACAGGGGGCCCACGAGCAGTACTTC
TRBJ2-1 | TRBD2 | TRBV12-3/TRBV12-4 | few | CASTPKGTSGINEQFF | TGTGCCAGCACCCCGAAGGGGACTAGCGGGATTAATGAGCAGTTCTTC
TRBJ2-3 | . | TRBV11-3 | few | CASSLGASTDTQYF | TGTGCCAGCAGCTTGGGAGCCAGCACAGATACGCAGTATTTT
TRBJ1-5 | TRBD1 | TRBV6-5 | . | CASSYTGTGEQPQHF | TGTGCCAGCAGTTATACAGGGACAGGGGAACAGCCCCAGCATTTT
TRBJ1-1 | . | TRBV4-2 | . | CASSQVLQDIEAFF | TGTGCCAGCAGCCAAGTTCTTCAGGACATTGAAGCTTTCTTT
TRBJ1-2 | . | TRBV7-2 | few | CASSPRGGGLNYGYTF | TGTGCCAGCAGCCCCCGGGGCGGTGGCCTAAACTATGGCTACACCTTC
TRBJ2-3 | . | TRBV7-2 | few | CASRLQAGSRTDTQYF | TGTGCCAGCAGACTGCAGGCGGGGTCACGCACAGATACGCAGTATTTT
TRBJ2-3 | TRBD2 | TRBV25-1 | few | CASSAGRADTQYF | TGTGCCAGCAGCGCGGGGAGGGCAGATACGCAGTATTTT
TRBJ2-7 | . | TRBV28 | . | CASTPQGPQGRYEQYF | TGTGCCAGCACTCCCCAGGGCCCCCAGGGGAGGTACGAGCAGTACTTC
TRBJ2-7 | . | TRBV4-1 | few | CASSQEDGYYEQYF | TGCGCCAGCAGCCAAGAGGACGGGTACTACGAGCAGTACTTC
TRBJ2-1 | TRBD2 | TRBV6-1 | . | CASSAQQRECNEQFF | TGTGCCAGCAGCGCCCAACAGCGGGAGTGCAATGAGCAGTTCTTC
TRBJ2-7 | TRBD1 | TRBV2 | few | CASSRDRGPSYEQYF | TGTGCCAGCAGCCGGGACAGGGGGCCGTCCTACGAGCAGTACTTC
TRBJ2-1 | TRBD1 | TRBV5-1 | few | CASSLGVGTAKFYNEQFF | TGCGCCAGCAGCTTGGGGGTCGGGACAGCTAAATTCTACAATGAGCAGTTCTTC
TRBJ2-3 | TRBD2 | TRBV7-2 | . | CASSPPTGLATDTQYF | TGTGCCAGCAGCCCCCCGACGGGACTAGCGACAGATACGCAGTATTTT
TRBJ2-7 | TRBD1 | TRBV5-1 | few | CASSPGQGASYEQYF | TGCGCCAGCAGCCCCGGACAGGGGGCCTCCTACGAGCAGTACTTC
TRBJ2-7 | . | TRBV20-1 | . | CSARAQHAGDYEQYF | TGCAGTGCTAGAGCCCAACATGCTGGAGACTACGAGCAGTACTTC
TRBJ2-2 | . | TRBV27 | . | CASSLVIANTGELFF | TGTGCCAGCAGTTTAGTCATCGCGAACACCGGGGAGCTGTTTTTT
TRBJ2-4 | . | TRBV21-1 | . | CASSNTVTINELAKNIQYF | TGTGCCAGCAGCAATACAGTGACAATTAATGAACTAGCCAAAAACATTCAGTACTTC
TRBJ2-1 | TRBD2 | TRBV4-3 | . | CASSLGGTSGGDNEQFF | TGCGCCAGCAGCCTGGGTGGGACTAGCGGGGGGGACAATGAGCAGTTCTTC
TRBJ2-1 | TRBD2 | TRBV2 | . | CASGEGRPNEQFF | TGTGCCAGCGGGGAGGGTCGGCCCAATGAGCAGTTCTTC
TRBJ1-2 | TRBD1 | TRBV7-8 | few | CASSVTGGYGYTF | TGTGCCAGCAGCGTTACAGGGGGGTATGGCTACACCTTC
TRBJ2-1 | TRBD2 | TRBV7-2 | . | CASSFTSGAYNERFF | TGTGCCAGCAGCTTTACTAGCGGGGCTTACAATGAGCGGTTCTTC
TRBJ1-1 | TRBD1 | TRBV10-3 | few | CAITHDRGGTEAFF | TGTGCCATCACACACGACAGGGGTGGGACTGAAGCTTTCTTT
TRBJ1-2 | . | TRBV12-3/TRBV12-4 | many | CASSLRGDYGYTF | TGTGCCAGCAGTTTGAGGGGAGACTATGGCTACACCTTC
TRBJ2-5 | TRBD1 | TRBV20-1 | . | CSARDGQGEQETQYF | TGCAGTGCTAGAGACGGACAGGGTGAACAAGAGACCCAGTACTTC
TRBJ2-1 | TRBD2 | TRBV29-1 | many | CSVASGTSSYNEQFF | TGCAGCGTTGCATCCGGGACTAGCTCCTACAATGAGCAGTTCTTC
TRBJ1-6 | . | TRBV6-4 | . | CASSARDNSPLHF | TGTGCCAGCAGTGCCAGGGATAATTCACCCCTCCACTTT
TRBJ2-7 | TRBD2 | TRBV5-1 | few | CASSLTLTSGSYEQYF | TGCGCCAGCAGCCTCACTTTGACTAGCGGCTCCTACGAGCAGTACTTC
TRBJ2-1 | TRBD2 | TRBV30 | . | CAWVPSGSTYNEQFF | TGTGCCTGGGTTCCTAGCGGGAGCACCTACAATGAGCAGTTCTTC
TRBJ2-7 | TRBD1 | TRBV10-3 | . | CATWDSSYEQYF | TGTGCCACCTGGGACAGCTCCTACGAGCAGTACTTC
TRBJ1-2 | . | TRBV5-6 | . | CASAQGYNYGYTF | TGTGCCAGTGCTCAGGGTTACAACTATGGCTACACCTTC
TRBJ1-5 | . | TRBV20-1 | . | CSAPPQGLRQPQHF | TGCAGTGCTCCTCCCCAGGGGCTTCGTCAGCCCCAGCATTTT
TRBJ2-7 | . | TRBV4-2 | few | CASGDDSSYEQYF | TGTGCCAGCGGCGATGACAGCTCCTACGAGCAGTACTTC
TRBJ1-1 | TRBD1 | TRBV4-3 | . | CASSQGQGYTEAFF | TGCGCCAGCAGCCAGGGACAGGGTTACACTGAAGCTTTCTTT
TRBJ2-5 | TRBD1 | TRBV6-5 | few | CASSSGTGRKTQYF | TGTGCCAGCAGTTCCGGGACAGGGCGGAAGACCCAGTACTTC
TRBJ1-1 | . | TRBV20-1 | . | CSASGWNTEAFF | TGCAGTGCTAGTGGATGGAACACTGAAGCTTTCTTT
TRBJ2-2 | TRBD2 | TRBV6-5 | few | CASSYWIGGEGQTFAGELFF | TGTGCCAGCAGTTACTGGATCGGCGGGGAGGGCCAAACCTTCGCCGGGGAGCTGTTTTTT